The clone carrying this TCR beta chain was found many times. TCRdb used MiXCR to reprocess the PCR reads, holding one entry per CDR3 protein. Of about 13,000 distinct CDR3 sequences listed, roughly 51% are singletons. The data belong to a study of tumor-infiltrating lymphocytes in oesophageal squamous cell carcinoma. The sequencing sample was made of blood. The clonotype originates from a female donor with esophageal squamous cell carcinoma.

The CDR3 is CASSFGRLNTGELFF. The CDR3 DNA is TGCGCCAGCAGCTTTGGGAGGTTGAACACCGGGGAGCTGTTTTTT. This chain links TRBV5-1 with TRBJ2-2, with D possibly TRBD2 on 6 matching bases. Trimming shortened V by 2 bases and J by 1 base, and 9 bases separated the two germline ends. Germline V CDR1 and CDR2: SGHRS, YFSETQ. The length of the CDR3 is 15 residues.